The following is a T cell receptor beta chain sequence with its context. This CDR3 spans 15 amino acids. CDR1 and CDR2 (germline): SGHTA, FQGNSA. The V gene end was trimmed by 2 bases and the J gene end by 7 bases; junction bases not matched to a gene: 4. This record comes from a study of cytomegalovirus exposure and HLA in healthy donors. The PCR contained 60 Vbeta and 13 Jbeta primers. The table came from immunoSEQ multiplex PCR; TCRdb's copy has only in-frame clones and leaves some out. The sample consists of around 110,000 clones, 73% of them appearing once. The chain joins TRBV7-2 to TRBJ1-6; 8 positions agree with TRBD1. The sequenced sample was PBMCs. The clonotype comes from a woman aged 25 to 45 in good health and CMV-seronegative. CDR3 residues: CASSLQTGDNSPLHF. CDR3 DNA: TGTGCCAGCAGCTTACAGACAGGGGACAATTCACCCCTCCACTTT.